This TCR beta chain was recovered during a study of CD8+ T cells in alopecia areata. Study overall: People stayed on tofacitinib for 6 to 18 months, then stopped the drug for 6 months. Regarding the study as a whole: Relative to normal scalp, lesional scalp, especially alopecia totalis/universalis, showed higher clonality.

As the sequencing template, cDNA was produced by extracting RNA and reverse transcribing it. Repertoires were generated with immunoSEQ multiplex PCR, while TCRdb's copy carries only in-frame clones and drops some. Among 140,000 to 150,000 clones listed, over 45% were seen once. This clone was found once. Its antigen remains unknown. The CDR3 is made up of 14 amino acids. The germline CDR1 and CDR2 sequences are MGHRA and YSYEKL. Deletions cut 1 base from V and 2 bases from J, with 9 bases between. The chain employs TRBV4-1 and TRBJ2-7; D gene unclear. The sequencing input was CD4+ T cells sorted from blood. The origin of this receptor is a human donor with alopecia areata. The CDR3 bases are TGCGCCAGCAGCCAAGGGACGGAGACCTACGAGCAGTACTTC. This codes for CASSQGTETYEQYF.